The next 27 T cell receptor beta chains were all read from a single sample in a study of OX40 agonist ivuxolimab in advanced cancers. The library was obtained by the immunoSEQ multiplex PCR assay. TCRdb obtained this table from immuneACCESS and retained in-frame rearrangements with V and J assigned. These tables miss some clones; where compared with another copy, unresolved V genes account for less than half of the shortfall, and the remainder is unexplained. This sample lists roughly 65,000 clones; around 90% were detected once. Clones ranked in the top ten supply 10% of the sample. Sequenced material: CD4+ or CD8+ T cells sorted from blood, taken in a trial of the OX40 agonist ivuxolimab. All receptors come from an adult with an advanced solid tumor such as melanoma, head and neck, liver or kidney cancer.

The chain uses TRBV7-9 and TRBJ2-7; 7 bases map to TRBD2. Unmatched junction bases numbered 14, after V lost 6 bases and J lost 3 bases. The germline CDR1 and CDR2 sequences are SEHNR and FQNEAQ (reference sequence). The length of the CDR3 is 16 residues. DNA for the CDR3: TGTGCCAGCAGTTACTCTCTCAGCGGGACCCGCTACGAGCAGTACTTC. Its protein product is CASSYSLSGTRYEQYF. Together with reference TRBV7-9 and TRBJ2-7, the CDR3 gives the full variable domain: DTGVSQNPRHKITKRGQNVTFRCDPISEHNRLYWYRQTLGQGPEFLTYFQNEAQLEKSRLLSDRFSAERPKGSFSTLEIQRTEQGDSAMYLCASSYSLSGTRYEQYFGPGTRLTVT.

Comments on this clone: The sample contains more than one DNA sequence encoding this CDR3. The genes are TRBV9 and TRBJ1-5, with D perhaps matching TRBD1 (5 bases). CDR1 and CDR2 (germline): SGDLS, YYNGEE. Trimming left V 3 bases short and J 3 bases short, with 10 bases between. The CDR3 is 14 amino acids. This CDR3 is CASSAQGDNQPQHF. CDR3 in DNA: TGTGCCAGCAGCGCGCAGGGCGACAATCAGCCCCAGCATTTT. The complete variable domain, with remaining parts taken from reference TRBV9 and TRBJ1-5, reads DSGVTQTPKHLITATGQRVTLRCSPRSGDLSVYWYQQSLDQGLQFLIQYYNGEERAKGNILERFSAQQFPDLHSELNLSSLELGDSALYFCASSAQGDNQPQHFGDGTRLSIL.

The chain recombines TRBV12-5 with TRBJ2-7; 8 bases align to TRBD2. Unmatched junction bases numbered 5, after V lost 4 bases and J lost 0 bases. CDR1 is LGHNT and CDR2 is FRNRAP in the germline V gene. This CDR3 has 15 residues. CDR3 nucleotides: TGTGCTAGTGGTTGGACTAGCTACCACTCCTACGAGCAGTACTTC. Its translation is CASGWTSYHSYEQYF.

This chain joins TRBV15 and TRBJ2-1; D is possibly TRBD1 (6 bases). CDR1 LNHNV and CDR2 YYDKDF come from the germline V gene (reference sequence). Deletions cut 5 bases from V and 2 bases from J, with 13 bases between. The CDR3 is 15 amino acids. The CDR3 loop is CATSSRTAPYNEQFF. The CDR3 nucleotides are TGTGCCACCAGCTCGCGGACAGCCCCCTACAATGAGCAGTTCTTC.

J is TRBJ1-2 and V is TRBV5-6; D is possibly TRBD1 (5 bases). V lost 2 bases, J lost 0 bases, and 17 bases lay in between. Germline V gene sequence: CDR1 SGHDT, CDR2 YYEEEE. The CDR3 is 17 amino acids. The CDR3 protein is CASSFGGHRMTNYGYTF. CDR3 bases: TGTGCCAGCAGCTTTGGAGGCCACAGGATGACTAACTATGGCTACACCTTC.

The rearrangement links TRBV9 to TRBJ2-7; TRBD2 matches 8 bases. The ends lost 4 bases at V and 6 bases at J; junction bases unmatched: 15. Germline V gene lookup returns CDR1 SGDLS and CDR2 YYNGEE. This CDR3 region has 16 residues. CDR3 sequence (DNA): TGTGCCAGCAGCCCCCGGGGTAGCGGGATGTTCTCCGAGCAGTACTTC. Its protein product is CASSPRGSGMFSEQYF.

The chain has TRBV7-2 and TRBJ1-1; D perhaps matches TRBD1 (5 bases). Per the germline V gene, CDR1 is SGHTA and CDR2 is FQGNSA. Trimming cost V 5 bases and J 4 bases, with 11 bases left between them. CDR3 length: 13 residues. CDR3 protein: CASSPPGVTEAFF. DNA for the CDR3: TGTGCCAGCAGCCCCCCGGGGGTCACTGAAGCTTTCTTT.

V and J are TRBV6-5 and TRBJ2-2, with 8 bases aligning to TRBD2. The length of the CDR3 is 16 residues. The V gene's germline CDR1 is MNHEY and CDR2 SVGAGI. V shed 0 bases and J 4 bases; nucleotides not matched to a gene: 4. Here the CDR3 reads CASSYSPAGATGELFF. As DNA, the CDR3 is TGTGCCAGCAGTTACTCTCCAGCGGGAGCCACCGGGGAGCTGTTTTTT.

This chain uses TRBV25-1 with TRBJ2-1, with TRBD2 identical over 12 bases. CDR1 is MGHDK, CDR2 SYGVNS, per germline. V shed 4 bases, J shed 7 bases, and the junction held 5 bases outside the gene matches. CDR3 length equals 15 residues. Here the CDR3 reads CASSGLAGDRNEQFF. The CDR3 DNA sequence: TGTGCCAGCAGTGGACTAGCGGGGGATAGGAATGAGCAGTTCTTC.

The gene calls are TRBV28 and TRBJ1-5, with D possibly being TRBD1 (5 bases). CDR1 and CDR2 (germline): MDHEN, SYDVKM. The CDR3 is made up of 15 amino acids. Trimming shortened V by 4 bases and J by 2 bases, and 12 bases separated the two germline ends. CDR3: CASSSWDRGNQPQHF. Here the CDR3 DNA reads TGTGCCAGCAGTTCTTGGGACCGGGGCAATCAGCCCCAGCATTTT.

This clone appeared a single time. J is TRBJ2-7 and V is TRBV10-1; the D is unclear. Trimming left V 0 bases short and J 5 bases short, with 8 bases between. The CDR3 is made up of 13 amino acids. CDR1 is WNHNN, CDR2 SYGVQD, per germline (reference sequence). DNA for the CDR3: TGCGCCAGCAGTGAGTCTGCGGTTAACGAGCAGTACTTC. This translates into CASSESAVNEQYF.

The V gene is TRBV28, the J gene TRBJ2-7; TRBD2 matches 8 bases. CDR3 size: 16 residues. Germline CDR1 is MDHEN and CDR2 is SYDVKM. J was trimmed by 7 bases and V by 4 bases; bases with no gene match: 15. The CDR3 DNA sequence: TGTGCCAGCAGTTCACCTTCTAGCGGGCAGGTCGGGGAGCAGTACTTC. Protein product: CASSSPSSGQVGEQYF.

This clone appeared once. This chain links TRBV11-2 with TRBJ2-1; D unclear. V was clipped by 5 bases and J by 5 bases, with 7 bases between them. CDR1 SGHAT and CDR2 FQNNGV come from the germline V gene. There are 12 residues in the CDR3. Here the CDR3 reads CASSPYNNEQFF. The CDR3, as DNA: TGTGCCAGCAGCCCCTACAACAATGAGCAGTTCTTC.

V usage is TRBV6-5 and J usage is TRBJ1-5; perhaps TRBD1 as D (5 bases). The CDR3 has 15 residues. The germline V gene has CDR1 MNHEY and CDR2 SVGAGI. V shed 2 bases and J shed 6 bases, with 14 bases lying between them. CDR3 loop: CASSYGGLAGQPQHF. CDR3 in DNA: TGTGCCAGCAGTTACGGGGGGTTGGCCGGTCAGCCCCAGCATTTT.

V is TRBV19 and J is TRBJ2-4, with D perhaps TRBD1 (6 bases). Germline values: CDR1 LNHDA, CDR2 SQIVND (reference sequence). The CDR3 totals 16 residues. V was clipped by 5 bases and J by 2 bases, with 16 bases between them. The CDR3 bases are TGTGCCAGTAGTGGACGGACAGCCTCCTCCAAAAACATTCAGTACTTC. It codes for CASSGRTASSKNIQYF.

The gene calls are TRBV2 and TRBJ2-3; D is ambiguous. The CDR3 has 14 residues. V was pared by 7 bases and J by 2 bases, with 13 bases between. Per germline, CDR1 SNHLY and CDR2 FYNNEI. For the CDR3, the DNA is TGTGCCAGCACTCCCCACGGGCTCACAGATACGCAGTATTTT. The encoded protein is CASTPHGLTDTQYF.

The chain carries TRBV19 and TRBJ1-5, with D maybe TRBD1 (5 bases). The CDR3 contains 15 residues. Germline CDR1 LNHDA, CDR2 SQIVND (reference sequence). Trimming took 3 bases from V and 3 from J, leaving 12 bases between them. CDR3: CASSMRGANNQPQHF. The CDR3 bases are TGTGCCAGTAGTATGAGGGGCGCGAACAATCAGCCCCAGCATTTT.

V gene TRBV5-1 combines with J gene TRBJ2-1; the match to TRBD1 covers 7 bases. CDR1 and CDR2 (germline): SGHRS, YFSETQ. V was pared by 5 bases and J by 6 bases, with 5 bases of the junction left unmatched. The CDR3 runs 13 residues. The CDR3 sequence: CASSVSGGNEQFF. CDR3 DNA sequence: TGCGCCAGCAGTGTATCAGGGGGCAATGAGCAGTTCTTC.

The chain combines TRBV19 with TRBJ1-3; the D is unclear. V lost 5 bases and J lost 7, with 24 bases in between. From germline, CDR1 is LNHDA and CDR2 SQIVND (reference sequence). The CDR3 is 17 amino acids. DNA of the CDR3: TGTGCCAGTAGTCTAACTCCCGGGCCTCTCTCCGGCAACACCATATATTTT. Protein sequence: CASSLTPGPLSGNTIYF. Full variable domain (remainder filled in from reference TRBV19 and TRBJ1-3): DGGITQSPKYLFRKEGQNVTLSCEQNLNHDAMYWYRQDPGQGLRLIYYSQIVNDFQKGDIAEGYSVSREKKESFPLTVTSAQKNPTAFYLCASSLTPGPLSGNTIYFGEGSWLTVV.

The chain recombines TRBV6-5 with TRBJ2-7; D is uncertain. Germline CDR1 MNHEY, CDR2 SVGAGI. Trimming took 2 bases from V and 4 from J, leaving 6 bases between them. The CDR3 is 12 amino acids. This CDR3 reads CASSYTFYEQYF. CDR3 nucleotide sequence: TGTGCCAGCAGTTACACCTTTTACGAGCAGTACTTC.

Only one count was recorded for this clone. This chain uses TRBV18 with TRBJ2-7; TRBD1 or TRBD2 may be the D gene (5 bases each). Germline CDR1 and CDR2: KGHSH and LQKENI. The length of the CDR3 is 14 residues. V lost 3 bases and J lost 3, with 12 bases in between. This chain's CDR3 is CASSPPGPRYEQYF. CDR3 DNA sequence: TGTGCCAGCTCACCTCCGGGACCACGCTACGAGCAGTACTTC.

Written as DNA, the CDR3 is TGCAGTGGTCAAGGGGATACTGAAGCTTTCTTT. It translates to CSGQGDTEAFF. This chain uses TRBV20-1 with TRBJ1-1; possible D gene TRBD1, 5 bases. Trimming cost V 7 bases and J 5 bases, with 11 bases left between them. This CDR3 comprises 11 residues. Germline values: CDR1 DFQATT, CDR2 SNEGSKA (reference sequence).

Here the CDR3 reads CASSPQGAAGEQFF. In DNA, the CDR3 is TGTGCCAGCAGCCCACAAGGGGCGGCCGGCGAGCAGTTCTTC. V is TRBV7-3 and J is TRBJ2-1; D might be TRBD1 (5 bases). Trimming removed 5 bases from V and 10 bases from J, with 18 bases in between. This CDR3 is built from 14 residues. The germline gives CDR1 SGHTA, CDR2 FQGTGA.

The chain joins TRBV11-2 to TRBJ2-1, with 8 positions matching TRBD1. The length of the CDR3 is 14 residues. Per germline, CDR1 SGHAT and CDR2 FQNNGV. The junction had 9 bases not matched to a gene; V was cut back by 10 bases and J by 4 bases. The chain's CDR3 is CATARGQGYNEQFF. The CDR3 region has the DNA TGTGCCACCGCCAGGGGGCAGGGATACAATGAGCAGTTCTTC.

This clone was recorded once. J is TRBJ1-5 and V is TRBV5-4; D gene ambiguous. Germline CDR1 and CDR2: SGHNT and YYREEE (reference sequence). This CDR3 region has 14 residues. The V end lost 3 bases, the J end lost 4 bases, and 11 bases lay between the germline ends. The CDR3 coding sequence is TGTGCCAGCAGCTCCGGAGGCCGAAATCAGCCCCAGCATTTT. It encodes CASSSGGRNQPQHF.

The chain is built from TRBV28 and TRBJ2-3; TRBD2 agrees at 8 bases. Trimming removed 5 bases from V and 2 bases from J; junction bases left unmatched: 15. Germline CDR1 reads MDHEN; CDR2 reads SYDVKM. The CDR3 sequence is 18 residues long. CDR3 DNA sequence: TGTGCCAGCAGTGGCTCAGCGGGAGTTGTAAATAACACAGATACGCAGTATTTT. Translation: CASSGSAGVVNNTDTQYF.

The V and J genes are TRBV7-2 and TRBJ1-3; D is perhaps TRBD1 (5 bases). Germline lookup yields CDR1 SGHTA and CDR2 FQGNSA. This CDR3 spans 15 amino acids. Trimming took 1 base from V and 4 from J, leaving 11 bases between them. The CDR3 DNA is TGTGCCAGCAGCTTAGTACAGGTCAACGGAAACACCATATATTTT. Translation: CASSLVQVNGNTIYF.